Listed here are 22 T cell receptor beta chains from one sample, sequenced in a study of CD8+ T cells in alopecia areata. Specified treatment: oral pan-JAK inhibitor, 5-10 mg twice daily. RNA was extracted and reverse transcribed into cDNA as the sequencing template. Using immunoSEQ multiplex PCR, the repertoire was profiled, and TCRdb retains in-frame clones only, with some absent. The sample contains 200,000 to 250,000 clones, around three fifths of which appear only once. Sample: CD4+ T cells sorted from blood, taken at week 4, from a patient treated with tofacitinib. These receptors originate from a human donor with alopecia areata.

The genes are TRBV29-1 and TRBJ1-1; D unclear. Germline CDR1 is SQVTM and CDR2 is ANQGSEA. The CDR3 runs to 15 residues. The V and J ends lost 8 bases and 10 bases respectively, with 29 bases between them. The CDR3, as DNA: TGCAGCTTTCGGGCCCCTTCTCTGCCGAGGATGGTAGCTTTCTTT. Encoded protein: CSFRAPSLPRMVAFF. The full variable domain, rest sourced from reference TRBV29-1 and TRBJ1-1, is SAVISQKPSRDICQRGTSLTIQCQVDSQVTMMFWYRQQPGQSLTLIATANQGSEATYESGFVIDKFPISRPNLTFSTLTVSNMSPEDSSIYLCSFRAPSLPRMVAFFGQGTRLTVV.

For this clone: Different DNA sequences within this sample yield the same CDR3. This chain connects TRBV18 to TRBJ2-7; possible D gene TRBD1, 6 bases. The CDR3 totals 14 residues. Trimming took 1 base from V and 2 from J, leaving 9 bases between them. Germline V lookup: CDR1 KGHSH, CDR2 LQKENI. This CDR3 reads CASSPRQGTYEQYF. In DNA, the CDR3 is TGTGCCAGCTCACCACGTCAGGGGACCTACGAGCAGTACTTC. Full variable domain (missing parts from reference TRBV18 and TRBJ2-7): NAGVMQNPRHLVRRRGQEARLRCSPMKGHSHVYWYRQLPEEGLKFMVYLQKENIIDESGMPKERFSAEFPKEGPSILRIQQVVRGDSAAYFCASSPRQGTYEQYFGPGTRLTVT.

This chain links TRBV7-2 with TRBJ2-3; 12 nucleotides line up with TRBD2. The CDR3 has 16 residues. V shed 5 bases and J 2 bases; nucleotides not matched to a gene: 5. Looked up from germline, CDR1 is SGHTA and CDR2 is FQGNSA. In DNA form, the CDR3 reads TGTGCCAGCAGCGCACTAGCGGGGGGACCCACAGATACGCAGTATTTT. Its protein product is CASSALAGGPTDTQYF.

The chain recombines TRBV4-3 with TRBJ1-1; 10 bases map to TRBD1. Germline loops: CDR1 LGHNA, CDR2 YSLEER. The CDR3 contains 14 residues. J gave up 1 base and V 4 bases, and 0 bases lay outside the gene matches. CDR3 nucleotide sequence: TGCGCCAGCAGCCGGGACAGGGGGAACACTGAAGCTTTCTTT. This gives the protein CASSRDRGNTEAFF.

This clone has just a few counts. The chain couples TRBV9 to TRBJ2-5, with a possible D match to TRBD2 (6 bases). CDR3 length equals 13 residues. V was trimmed by 7 bases and J by 2 bases, leaving 12 bases between them. CDR1 and CDR2 from the germline V gene are SGDLS and YYNGEE. Here the CDR3 reads CASAVSGQETQYF. CDR3 bases: TGTGCCAGCGCAGTTAGCGGACAAGAGACCCAGTACTTC.

This clone was counted only a few times. The V gene is TRBV30, the J gene TRBJ1-2; no firm D call. Germline V gene sequence: CDR1 GTSNPN, CDR2 SVGIG (reference sequence). V was trimmed by 5 bases and J by 6 bases, leaving 7 bases between them. CDR3 length: 10 residues. The CDR3 loop reads CAWGPNGYTF. The CDR3 bases are TGTGCCTGGGGACCTAATGGCTACACCTTC.

This sequence joins TRBV10-3 and TRBJ1-4; TRBD1 is a possible D gene (5 bases). Trimming took 6 bases from V and 11 from J, leaving 19 bases between them. Per germline, CDR1 ENHRY and CDR2 SYGVKD. CDR3 length: 14 residues. CDR3 protein: CAIRSEPGEAKLFF. In DNA form, the CDR3 reads TGTGCCATCAGATCCGAACCGGGGGAAGCGAAACTGTTTTTT.

The J gene is TRBJ2-3, the V gene TRBV12-5; D call uncertain. The V end lost 4 bases, the J end lost 7 bases, and 12 bases lay between the germline ends. From germline, CDR1 is LGHNT and CDR2 FRNRAP. The CDR3 sequence is 13 residues long. The CDR3 loop reads CASGSPSTNTQYF. DNA for the CDR3: TGTGCTAGTGGTTCCCCTTCGACCAATACGCAGTATTTT.

This clone has a handful of counts. The chain carries TRBV6-1 and TRBJ2-2; D may be TRBD1 (6 bases). Germline CDR1 and CDR2: MNHNS and SASEGT. V was pared by 2 bases and J by 5 bases, with 15 bases between. The CDR3 loop spans 16 amino acids. CDR3 DNA sequence: TGTGCCAGCAGTGAACATGCAGGGGTCGGGACCGGGGAGCTGTTTTTT. Protein: CASSEHAGVGTGELFF.

V gene TRBV7-9 combines with J gene TRBJ2-6, with 7 nucleotides matching TRBD2. CDR1 is SEHNR, CDR2 FQNEAQ, per germline (reference sequence). The CDR3 contains 16 residues. This CDR3 reads CAGGGGAYSGANVLTF. CDR3 nucleotides: TGTGCTGGCGGGGGTGGGGCGTACTCTGGGGCCAACGTCCTGACTTTC.

The rearrangement uses TRBV25-1 and TRBJ2-6, with D possibly matching TRBD2 (5 bases). The length of the CDR3 is 15 residues. Germline CDR1 reads MGHDK; CDR2 reads SYGVNS. The V end was cut by 5 bases, the J end by 0 bases, with 8 bases between. This chain's CDR3 is CASSLGSSGANVLTF. The CDR3 DNA follows: TGTGCCAGCAGTTTGGGGAGCTCTGGGGCCAACGTCCTGACTTTC.

The rearrangement uses TRBV5-1 and TRBJ1-1; a weak D match, TRBD1 (5 bases). The CDR3 runs to 14 residues. Trimming shortened V by 4 bases and J by 2 bases, and 12 bases separated the two germline ends. Germline V gene lookup returns CDR1 SGHRS and CDR2 YFSETQ. In DNA form, the CDR3 reads TGCGCCAGCAGCGTAAATACAGGAAACACTGAAGCTTTCTTT. Its translation: CASSVNTGNTEAFF.

This chain connects TRBV7-2 to TRBJ2-2; 10 nucleotides match TRBD2. The CDR3 consists of 15 residues. The germline V gene has CDR1 SGHTA and CDR2 FQGNSA. After removal of 5 bases from V and 5 bases from J, the junction contained 5 bases not matched to a gene. Here the CDR3 DNA reads TGTGCCAGCAGCCAGCGGGGGGGCCGAACCGGGGAGCTGTTTTTT. It encodes CASSQRGGRTGELFF. Full variable domain (missing parts from reference TRBV7-2 and TRBJ2-2): GAGVSQSPSNKVTEKGKDVELRCDPISGHTALYWYRQSLGQGLEFLIYFQGNSAPDKSGLPSDRFSAERTGGSVSTLTIQRTQQEDSAVYLCASSQRGGRTGELFFGEGSRLTVL.

The chain carries TRBV7-2 and TRBJ2-3; TRBD1 or TRBD2 may be the D gene (6 bases each). This CDR3 has 15 residues. CDR1 and CDR2 from the germline V gene are SGHTA and FQGNSA. Trimming left V 5 bases short and J 1 base short, with 13 bases between. CDR3 DNA sequence: TGTGCCAGCAGCCTAGGGGGGCAAGGCACAGATACGCAGTATTTT. Its translation is CASSLGGQGTDTQYF.

The rearrangement uses TRBV5-6 and TRBJ1-2; D gene unclear. Germline V gene lookup returns CDR1 SGHDT and CDR2 YYEEEE. Trimming left V 0 bases short and J 7 bases short, with 16 bases between. CDR3 length: 15 amino acids. This CDR3 is CASSLAPAGPGGYTF. CDR3 in DNA: TGTGCCAGCAGCTTGGCCCCTGCAGGCCCCGGTGGCTACACCTTC.

This chain uses TRBV2 with TRBJ2-3, with TRBD2 identical over 12 bases. The CDR3 consists of 14 residues. The V and J ends lost 7 bases and 6 bases, in that order; junction bases with no gene match: 5. Germline loops: CDR1 SNHLY, CDR2 FYNNEI. The CDR3: CASKLAGGSDTQYF. In nucleotides, the CDR3 is TGTGCCAGCAAACTAGCGGGGGGTTCGGATACGCAGTATTTT.

The chain is built from TRBV10-3 and TRBJ2-3, with 8 bases lining up with TRBD1. The length of the CDR3 is 14 residues. In germline, CDR1 is ENHRY, CDR2 SYGVKD. The V segment lost 7 bases and the J segment 2 bases; nucleotides outside the gene matches: 5. The CDR3 sequence is CAITWTGSTDTQYF. CDR3 DNA sequence: TGTGCCATCACCTGGACAGGGTCCACAGATACGCAGTATTTT.

V is TRBV5-6 and J is TRBJ2-4; 8 bases map to TRBD1. In germline, CDR1 is SGHDT, CDR2 YYEEEE. Unmatched junction bases numbered 4, after V lost 2 bases and J lost 6 bases. CDR3 size: 14 residues. The DNA of the CDR3 is TGTGCCAGCAGCTTCTCGGACAGGGTAAACATTCAGTACTTC. Amino acid sequence: CASSFSDRVNIQYF.

This rearrangement joins TRBV30 to TRBJ1-6, with TRBD1 identical over 7 bases. Per the germline V gene, CDR1 is GTSNPN and CDR2 is SVGIG (reference sequence). Losses at the gene ends were 4 bases for V and 8 bases for J; bases not matched to a gene: 11. This CDR3 contains 15 residues. CDR3 coding DNA: TGTGCCTGGACCGGTAAGGGGGCGTCGGATTCACCCCTCCACTTT. This translates into CAWTGKGASDSPLHF.

In its sample, this clone was seen once. This chain links TRBV6-5 with TRBJ1-3, with unresolved D. The germline gives CDR1 MNHEY, CDR2 SVGAGI. This CDR3 has 13 amino acids. The germline V and J ends were trimmed by 0 bases and 3 bases, with 3 bases remaining between them. The CDR3 DNA follows: TGTGCCAGCAGTTACTCGGGTGGAAACACCATATATTTT. Protein product: CASSYSGGNTIYF.

The V call is TRBV2, the J call TRBJ1-2, with D maybe TRBD1 (5 bases). Germline V gene sequence: CDR1 SNHLY, CDR2 FYNNEI. The length of the CDR3 is 13 residues. V was shortened by 3 bases and J by 2 bases, with 7 bases between the two germline ends. Here the CDR3 reads CASSEDTNYGYTF. The CDR3 DNA is TGTGCCAGCAGTGAGGACACCAACTATGGCTACACCTTC.

The chain has TRBV29-1 and TRBJ2-5; the D is unclear. From germline, CDR1 is SQVTM and CDR2 ANQGSEA. The length of the CDR3 is 11 residues. V was clipped by 8 bases and J by 5 bases, with 12 bases between them. CDR3 loop: CSTRRSETQYF. DNA for the CDR3: TGCAGCACCCGACGATCGGAGACCCAGTACTTC.